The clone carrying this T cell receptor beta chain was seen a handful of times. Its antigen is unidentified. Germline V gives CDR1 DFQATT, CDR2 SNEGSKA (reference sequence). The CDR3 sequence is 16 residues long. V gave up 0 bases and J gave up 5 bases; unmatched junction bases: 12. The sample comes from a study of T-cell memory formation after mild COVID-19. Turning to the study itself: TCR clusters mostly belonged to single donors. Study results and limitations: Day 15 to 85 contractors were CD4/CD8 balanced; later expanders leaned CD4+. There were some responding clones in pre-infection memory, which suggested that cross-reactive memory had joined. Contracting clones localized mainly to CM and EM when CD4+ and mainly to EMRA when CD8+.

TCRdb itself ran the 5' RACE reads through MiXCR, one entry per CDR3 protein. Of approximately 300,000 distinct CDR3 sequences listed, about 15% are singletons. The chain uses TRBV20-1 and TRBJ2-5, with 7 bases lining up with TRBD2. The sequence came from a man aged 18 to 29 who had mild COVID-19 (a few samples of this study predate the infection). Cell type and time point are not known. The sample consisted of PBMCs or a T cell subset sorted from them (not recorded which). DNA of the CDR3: TGCAGTGCTAGAGATTGGCAGATAAGGGAGGGCGAGACCCAGTACTTC. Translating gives CSARDWQIREGETQYF.